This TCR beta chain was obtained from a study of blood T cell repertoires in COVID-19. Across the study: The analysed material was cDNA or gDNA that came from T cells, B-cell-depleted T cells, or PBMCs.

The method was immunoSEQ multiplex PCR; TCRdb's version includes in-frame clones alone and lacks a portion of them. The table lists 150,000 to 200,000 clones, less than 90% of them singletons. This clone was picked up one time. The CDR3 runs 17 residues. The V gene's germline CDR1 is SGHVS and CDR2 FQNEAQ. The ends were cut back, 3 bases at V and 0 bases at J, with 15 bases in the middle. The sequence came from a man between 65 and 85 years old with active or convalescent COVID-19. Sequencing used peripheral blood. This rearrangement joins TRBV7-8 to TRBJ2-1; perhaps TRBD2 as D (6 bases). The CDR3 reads CASSLLAFGSSYNEQFF. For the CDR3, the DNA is TGTGCCAGCAGCTTGCTAGCTTTCGGGAGCTCCTACAATGAGCAGTTCTTC.